Below are 4 T cell receptor beta chains sequenced from a single sample in a study of T cell repertoires in cytomegalovirus infection. TCRdb used MiXCR to reprocess the reads, holding one entry per CDR3 protein. This sample has 90,000 to 130,000 distinct CDR3 sequences, with roughly a tenth found just once. These TCRs' antigens remain unknown. Sequences were obtained from PBMCs, sequenced either directly or after in vitro stimulation (not recorded which). These receptors were obtained from a human donor in good health (CMV status not recorded). Some clones in this sample may be carry-over from other donors' samples.

This clonotype has only a few counts. The chain uses TRBV15 and TRBJ2-5; 13 bases are a match to TRBD2. The CDR3 contains 16 residues. Germline loops: CDR1 LNHNV, CDR2 YYDKDF (reference sequence). Trimming cost V 5 bases and J 4 bases; bases outside gene matches: 7. The CDR3 DNA reads as TGTGCCACCAGCGGCGGACTAGCGGGAGTTGGAGAGACCCAGTACTTC. Its protein is CATSGGLAGVGETQYF. Variable domain in full (rest from reference TRBV15 and TRBJ2-5): DAMVIQNPRYQVTQFGKPVTLSCSQTLNHNVMYWYQQKSSQAPKLLFHYYDKDFNNEADTPDNFQSRRPNTSFCFLDIRSPGLGDTAMYLCATSGGLAGVGETQYFGPGTRLLVL.

This clonotype was counted at least ten times. The chain joins TRBV7-2 to TRBJ2-3, with D possibly being TRBD2 (5 bases). The germline V and J ends were trimmed by 1 base and 0 bases, with 11 bases remaining between them. This CDR3 has 16 amino acids. CDR1 and CDR2 from the germline V gene are SGHTA and FQGNSA. The CDR3 is CASSLDTGTSTDTQYF. Here the CDR3 DNA reads TGTGCCAGCAGCTTAGATACGGGAACTAGCACAGATACGCAGTATTTT.

The genes are TRBV4-3 and TRBJ1-4, with TRBD1 as a possible D gene (5 bases). This CDR3 has 16 amino acids. CDR1 is LGHNA and CDR2 is YSLEER in the germline V gene. Deletions cut 1 base from V and 7 bases from J, with 16 bases between. The CDR3 is CASSQARGDGSEKLFF. The CDR3 bases are TGCGCCAGCAGCCAAGCCCGAGGGGACGGCAGTGAAAAACTGTTTTTT.

Only a few counts were recorded for this clonotype. The J gene is TRBJ2-6, the V gene TRBV6-5; no clear D. Germline values: CDR1 MNHEY, CDR2 SVGAGI. V lost 2 bases, J lost 1 base, and 12 bases lay in between. The CDR3 is 17 residues long. This CDR3 reads CASSYPVEGSGANVLTF. The CDR3 DNA reads TGTGCCAGCAGTTACCCCGTCGAAGGGTCTGGGGCCAACGTCCTGACTTTC.